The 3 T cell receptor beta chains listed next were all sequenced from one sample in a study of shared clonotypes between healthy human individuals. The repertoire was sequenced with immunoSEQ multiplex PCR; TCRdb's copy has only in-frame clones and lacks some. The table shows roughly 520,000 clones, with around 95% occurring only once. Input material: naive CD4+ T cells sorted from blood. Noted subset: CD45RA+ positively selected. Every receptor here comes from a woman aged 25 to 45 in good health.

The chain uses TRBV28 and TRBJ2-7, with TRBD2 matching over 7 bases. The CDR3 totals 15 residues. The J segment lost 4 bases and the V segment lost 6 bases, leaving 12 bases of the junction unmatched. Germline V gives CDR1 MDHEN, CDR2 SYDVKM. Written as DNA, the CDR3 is TGTGCCAGCAGAGCCCTCCGACTAGCACCTTACGAGCAGTACTTC. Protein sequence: CASRALRLAPYEQYF.

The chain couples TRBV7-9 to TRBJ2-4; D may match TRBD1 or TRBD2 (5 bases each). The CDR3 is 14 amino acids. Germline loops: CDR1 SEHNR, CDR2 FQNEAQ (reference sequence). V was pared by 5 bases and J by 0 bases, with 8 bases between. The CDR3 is CASSEGTAKNIQYF. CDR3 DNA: TGTGCCAGCAGCGAGGGGACAGCCAAAAACATTCAGTACTTC. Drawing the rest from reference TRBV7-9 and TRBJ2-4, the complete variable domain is DTGVSQNPRHKITKRGQNVTFRCDPISEHNRLYWYRQTLGQGPEFLTYFQNEAQLEKSRLLSDRFSAERPKGSFSTLEIQRTEQGDSAMYLCASSEGTAKNIQYFGAGTRLSVL.

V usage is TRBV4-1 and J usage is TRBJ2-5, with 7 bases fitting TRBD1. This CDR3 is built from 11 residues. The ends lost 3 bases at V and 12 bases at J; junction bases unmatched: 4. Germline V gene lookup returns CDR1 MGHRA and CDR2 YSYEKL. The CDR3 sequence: CASSQGTAEYF. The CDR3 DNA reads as TGCGCCAGCAGCCAGGGGACAGCCGAGTACTTC.